The following is a T cell receptor beta chain sequence with its context. Its antigen remains unidentified. Germline CDR1 SNHLY, CDR2 FYNNEI. The CDR3 totals 16 residues. This specimen belongs to a study of monozygotic twins with inflammatory bowel disease. Researchers generated cDNA in eight separate reactions per sample. Via template switching, UMIs carrying a 6-nucleotide sample barcode were introduced. TCRdb re-called the 5' RACE reads and catalogs CDR3 proteins one per entry, DNA excluded. The sample holds 300,000 to 450,000 distinct CDR3 sequences. General study findings and limits: Any single strong signal or clonotype tied to IBD lacked support.

This TCR derives from a human donor with ulcerative colitis or Crohn's disease, or a healthy co-twin of an affected twin (not recorded which). This chain connects TRBV2 to TRBJ2-3; the D call of TRBD1 rests on TCRdb alone, since no DNA is present to check it. The source material was blood. CDR3 protein: CASSAQGGRVTDTQYF. Together with reference TRBV2 and TRBJ2-3, the CDR3 gives the full variable domain: EPEVTQTPSHQVTQMGQEVILRCVPISNHLYFYWYRQILGQKVEFLVSFYNNEISEKSEIFDDQFSVERPDGSNFTLKIRSTKLEDSAMYFCASSAQGGRVTDTQYFGPGTRLTVL.